This T cell receptor beta chain was profiled in a study of OX40 agonist ivuxolimab in advanced cancers. Study summary: Patients with hepatocellular carcinoma, melanoma, renal cell or head and neck cancer made up the dose-escalation patients. Study results and caveats: On average, a greater number of expanded clones characterised CD8+ T cells relative to CD4+. Expansion of clones was among the lowest in partial responders at 0.1-3.0 mg/kg. Both CD4+ and CD8+ T cell populations in blood had undergone clonal expansion by week 6 at 0.1 to 3.0 mg/kg.

Some clones are missing from TCRdb's copy, which holds only in-frame ones; the method was immunoSEQ multiplex PCR. Of tens of thousands of clones listed, 87% are singletons. As to this clone: The antigen is undetermined.

Trimming took off 2 bases at V and 2 bases at J, with 11 bases between the two ends. Germline lookup yields CDR1 SGHAT and CDR2 FQNNGV. The CDR3 runs to 15 residues. This sequence joins TRBV11-2 and TRBJ2-3; possibly TRBD1 or TRBD2 for D (5 bases each). The sequence derives from an adult with an advanced solid tumor such as melanoma, head and neck, liver or kidney cancer. Sequenced here: CD4+ or CD8+ T cells sorted from blood, sampled in a trial of the OX40 agonist ivuxolimab. In DNA, the CDR3 is TGTGCCAGCAGCTTACCGGGGCCCTACACAGATACGCAGTATTTT. Amino acid sequence: CASSLPGPYTDTQYF.